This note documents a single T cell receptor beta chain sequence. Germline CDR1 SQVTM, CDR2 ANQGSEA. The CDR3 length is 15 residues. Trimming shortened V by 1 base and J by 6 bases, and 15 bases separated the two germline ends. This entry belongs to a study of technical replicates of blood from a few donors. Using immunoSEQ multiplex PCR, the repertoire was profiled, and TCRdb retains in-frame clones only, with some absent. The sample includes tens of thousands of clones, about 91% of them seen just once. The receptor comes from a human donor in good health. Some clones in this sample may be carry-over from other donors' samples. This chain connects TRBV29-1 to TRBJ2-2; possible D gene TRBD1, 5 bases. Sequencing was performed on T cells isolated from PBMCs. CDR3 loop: CSVEAFWGRAGELFF. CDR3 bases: TGCAGCGTTGAAGCCTTTTGGGGCAGGGCCGGGGAGCTGTTTTTT.